This TCR beta chain appears in the sequencing data of a study of early T cells in non-severe SARS-CoV-2 infection. Study overall: From unsorted whole blood, bulk RNA was sequenced, and the chains remained unpaired.

Study results and limitations: VDJdb matching, biased toward anti-spike CD8 responses, missed private and CD4 specificities.

This clonotype was counted between two and nine times. Its target is unknown. Unique molecular identifiers tagged individual cDNA molecules. TCRdb ran MiXCR on the 5' RACE reads and lists one entry per CDR3 protein. The sample includes more than 55,000 distinct CDR3 sequences, under 15% of them seen just once. The clonotype originates from an adult who was a healthcare worker with PCR-confirmed SARS-CoV-2 infection or an uninfected control (not recorded which). Sample: whole blood.

The CDR3: CASSYRGRDTQYF. CDR3 DNA: TGTGCCAGCAGTTACAGGGGGCGAGATACGCAGTATTTT. The V gene is TRBV6-5, the J gene TRBJ2-3, with TRBD1 matching 7 bases. V was pared by 2 bases and J by 5 bases, with 1 base of the junction left unmatched. CDR1 MNHEY and CDR2 SVGAGI come from the germline V gene. This CDR3 comprises 13 residues.